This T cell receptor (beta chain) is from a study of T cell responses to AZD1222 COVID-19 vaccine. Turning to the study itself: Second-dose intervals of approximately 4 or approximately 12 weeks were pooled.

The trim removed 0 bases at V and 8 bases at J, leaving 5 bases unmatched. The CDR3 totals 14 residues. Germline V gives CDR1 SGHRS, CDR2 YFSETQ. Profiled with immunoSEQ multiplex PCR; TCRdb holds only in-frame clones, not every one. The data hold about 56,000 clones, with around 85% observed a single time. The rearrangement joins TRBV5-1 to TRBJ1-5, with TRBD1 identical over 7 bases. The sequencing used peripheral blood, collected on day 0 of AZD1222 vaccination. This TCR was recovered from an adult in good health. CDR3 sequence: CASSLAGQVEPQHF. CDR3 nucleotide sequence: TGCGCCAGCAGCTTGGCCGGACAGGTGGAGCCCCAGCATTTT.